This is a list of T cell receptor beta chains from one sample in a study of technical replicates of blood from several donors. Clones were read by immunoSEQ multiplex PCR, and TCRdb kept only the in-frame ones, dropping some. The sample shows fewer than 85,000 clones, roughly 94% of them seen only once. Sequenced: T cells isolated from PBMCs. Every receptor here comes from a human donor in good health. CDR3s include the opening cysteine and the closing phenylalanine or tryptophan. A D gene is named only where the DNA matches it firmly. The listing skips clone size in some rows; elsewhere it reads once, few, many or a size class.

v_call	clone_size	j_call	d_call	cdr3_nt	cdr3_aa
TRBV7-2	.	TRBJ2-7	.	TGTGCCAGCAGCGTACCCGGCTACGAGCAGTACTTC	CASSVPGYEQYF
TRBV4-1	.	TRBJ2-7	TRBD2	TGCGCCAGCAGCCAAGAAATAGCGGGATACGAGCAGTACTTC	CASSQEIAGYEQYF
TRBV7-9	.	TRBJ1-2	.	TGTGCCAGCAGCGTGGACGGGATCTATGGCTACACCTTC	CASSVDGIYGYTF
TRBV5-5	.	TRBJ2-7	.	TGTGCCAGCAGCTTGGACGGGGTCTACGAGCAGTACTTC	CASSLDGVYEQYF
TRBV7-9	.	TRBJ1-3	.	TGTGCCAGCTCTGGGCCCGCTGGAAACACCATATATTTT	CASSGPAGNTIYF
TRBV5-1	.	TRBJ1-2	.	TGCGCCAGCAGCTTGAAAGGAGACCGCTTTGGTGGCTACACCTTC	CASSLKGDRFGGYTF
TRBV30	.	TRBJ2-7	TRBD1	TGTGCCGGATCACGGGACAGGGACTACGAGCAGTACTTC	CAGSRDRDYEQYF
TRBV30	.	TRBJ1-2	.	TGTGCCTGGAGAAGGGGAGGGTATGGCTACACCTTC	CAWRRGGYGYTF
TRBV29-1	.	TRBJ2-5	TRBD2	TGCAGCGTGCGGGGGACTAGCAAAACCCAAGAGACCCAGTACTTC	CSVRGTSKTQETQYF
TRBV4-1	.	TRBJ1-1	TRBD1	TGCGCCAGCAGCCAAATACTACAGGGGGCGCGCGTTGAAGCTTTCTTT	CASSQILQGARVEAFF
TRBV7-8	.	TRBJ2-7	.	TGTGCCAGCAGCCCGACTGCATTGAGCTCCTACGAGCAGTACTTC	CASSPTALSSYEQYF
TRBV7-9	.	TRBJ1-2	TRBD1	TGTGCCAGCAGCTTACGCTCGGGACAGGTGTTCTATGGCTACACCTTC	CASSLRSGQVFYGYTF
TRBV5-1	.	TRBJ2-7	.	TGCGCCAGCAGCTCCGGGGTCTCCTACGAGCAGTACTTC	CASSSGVSYEQYF
TRBV5-6	.	TRBJ1-4	.	TGTGCCAGCAGCTTGGAACTCAATACGGGTGAAAAACTGTTTTTT	CASSLELNTGEKLFF
TRBV4-2	once	TRBJ2-7	TRBD2	TGTGCCAGCAGCCGGACTAGCGGAAGCGAGCAGTACTTC	CASSRTSGSEQYF
TRBV5-4	.	TRBJ2-2	TRBD1	TGTGCCAGCAGCTCAGCTTTCACACTCGGGACAGGGGGCCCCGGGGAGCTGTTTTTT	CASSSAFTLGTGGPGELFF
TRBV14	.	TRBJ1-4	.	TGTGCCAGCAGCCAAGATGGGGCGGGGGAGAATGAAAAACTGTTTTTT	CASSQDGAGENEKLFF